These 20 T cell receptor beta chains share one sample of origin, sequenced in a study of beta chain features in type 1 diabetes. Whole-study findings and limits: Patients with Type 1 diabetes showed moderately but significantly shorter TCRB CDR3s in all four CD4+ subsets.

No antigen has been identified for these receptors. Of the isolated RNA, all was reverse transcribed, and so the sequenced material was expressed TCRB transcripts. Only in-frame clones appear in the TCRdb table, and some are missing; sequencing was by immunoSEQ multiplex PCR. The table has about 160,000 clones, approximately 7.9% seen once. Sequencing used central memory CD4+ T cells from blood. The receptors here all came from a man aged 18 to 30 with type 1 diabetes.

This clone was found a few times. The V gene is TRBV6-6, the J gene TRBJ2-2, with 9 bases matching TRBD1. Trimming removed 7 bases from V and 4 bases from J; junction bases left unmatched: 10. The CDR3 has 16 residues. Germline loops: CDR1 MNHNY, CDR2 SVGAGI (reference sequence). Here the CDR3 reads CASTTRRDRVTGELFF. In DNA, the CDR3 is TGTGCCAGCACCACCCGCCGGGACAGGGTCACCGGGGAGCTGTTTTTT.

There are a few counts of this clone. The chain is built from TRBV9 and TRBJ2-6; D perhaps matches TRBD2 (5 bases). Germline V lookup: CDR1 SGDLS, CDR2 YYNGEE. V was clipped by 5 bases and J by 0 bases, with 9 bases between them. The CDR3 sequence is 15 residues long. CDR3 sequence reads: CASSIRDSGANVLTF. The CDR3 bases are TGTGCCAGCAGTATTCGGGACTCTGGGGCCAACGTCCTGACTTTC.

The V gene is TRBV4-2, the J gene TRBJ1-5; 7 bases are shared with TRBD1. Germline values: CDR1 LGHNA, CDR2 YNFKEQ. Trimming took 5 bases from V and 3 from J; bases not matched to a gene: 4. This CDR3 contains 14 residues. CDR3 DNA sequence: TGTGCCAGCAGCTTGGACAGGCACAATCAGCCCCAGCATTTT. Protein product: CASSLDRHNQPQHF.

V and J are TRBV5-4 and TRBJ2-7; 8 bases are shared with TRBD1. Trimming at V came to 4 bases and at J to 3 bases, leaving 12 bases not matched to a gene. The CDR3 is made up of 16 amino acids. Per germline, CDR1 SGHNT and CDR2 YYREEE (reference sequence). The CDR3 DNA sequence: TGTGCCAGCAGCCCCGTCGGAGGGACAGGAGTCTACGAGCAGTACTTC. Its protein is CASSPVGGTGVYEQYF.

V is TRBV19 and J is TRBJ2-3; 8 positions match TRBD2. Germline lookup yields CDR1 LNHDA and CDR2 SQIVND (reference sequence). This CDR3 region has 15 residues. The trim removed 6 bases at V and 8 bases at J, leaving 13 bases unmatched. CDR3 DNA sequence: TGTGCCAGTAGCACCGGGGAGGCGGGAGGAGGTACGCAGTATTTT. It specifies CASSTGEAGGGTQYF.

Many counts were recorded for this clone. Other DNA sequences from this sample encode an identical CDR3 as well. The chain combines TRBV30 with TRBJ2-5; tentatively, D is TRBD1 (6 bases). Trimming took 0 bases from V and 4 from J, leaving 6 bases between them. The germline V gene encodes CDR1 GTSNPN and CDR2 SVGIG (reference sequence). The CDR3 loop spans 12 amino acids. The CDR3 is CAWSVQGETQYF. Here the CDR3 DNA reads TGTGCCTGGAGTGTACAGGGAGAGACCCAGTACTTC.

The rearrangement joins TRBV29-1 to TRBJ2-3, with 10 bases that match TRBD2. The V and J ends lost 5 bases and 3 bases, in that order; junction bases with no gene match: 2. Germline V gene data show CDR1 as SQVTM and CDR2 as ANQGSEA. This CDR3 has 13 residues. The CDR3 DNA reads TGCAGCGTTAGCGGGAGGGGGACAGATACGCAGTATTTT. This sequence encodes CSVSGRGTDTQYF.

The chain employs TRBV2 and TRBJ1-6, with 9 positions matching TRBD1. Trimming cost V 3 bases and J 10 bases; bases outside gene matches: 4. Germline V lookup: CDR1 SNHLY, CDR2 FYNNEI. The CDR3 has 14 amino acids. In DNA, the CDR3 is TGTGCCAGCAGTGATTACAGGGGGCACTCACCCCTCCACTTT. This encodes CASSDYRGHSPLHF.

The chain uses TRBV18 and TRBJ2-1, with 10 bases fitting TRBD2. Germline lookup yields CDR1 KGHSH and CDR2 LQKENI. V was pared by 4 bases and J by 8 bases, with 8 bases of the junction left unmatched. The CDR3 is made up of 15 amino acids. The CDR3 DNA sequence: TGTGCCAGCTCACTCCCCGGGACTAGCGATCATGAGCAGTTCTTC. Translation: CASSLPGTSDHEQFF.

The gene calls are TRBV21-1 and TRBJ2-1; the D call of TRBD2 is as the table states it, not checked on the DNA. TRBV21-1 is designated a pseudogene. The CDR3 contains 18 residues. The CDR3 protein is CARPPRRLGEGPYNEQFF. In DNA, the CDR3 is TGTGCCCGACCGCCCCGACGTCTCGGGGAGGGTCCTTACAATGAGCAGTTCTTC.

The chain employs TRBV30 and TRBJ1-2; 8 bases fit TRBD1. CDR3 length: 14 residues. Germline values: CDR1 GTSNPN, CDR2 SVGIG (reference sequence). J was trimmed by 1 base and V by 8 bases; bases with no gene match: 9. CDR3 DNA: TGTGCCACCGAAGGGGACAGGAGTAACTATGGCTACACCTTC. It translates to CATEGDRSNYGYTF.

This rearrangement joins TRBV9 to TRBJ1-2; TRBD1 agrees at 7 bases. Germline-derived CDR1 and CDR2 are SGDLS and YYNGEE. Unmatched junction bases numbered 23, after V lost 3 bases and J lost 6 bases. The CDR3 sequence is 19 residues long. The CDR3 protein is CASSASIGSTGLRADGYTF. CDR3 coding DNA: TGTGCCAGCAGCGCCTCCATTGGTTCGACAGGGTTGAGGGCGGATGGCTACACCTTC.

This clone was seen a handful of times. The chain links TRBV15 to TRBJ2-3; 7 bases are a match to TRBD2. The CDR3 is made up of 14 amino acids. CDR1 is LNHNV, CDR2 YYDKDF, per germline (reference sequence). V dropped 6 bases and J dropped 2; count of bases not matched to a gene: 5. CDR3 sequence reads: CATRASGFTDTQYF. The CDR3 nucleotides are TGTGCCACCAGGGCTAGCGGTTTCACAGATACGCAGTATTTT. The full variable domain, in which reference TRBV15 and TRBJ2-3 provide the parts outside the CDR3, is DAMVIQNPRYQVTQFGKPVTLSCSQTLNHNVMYWYQQKSSQAPKLLFHYYDKDFNNEADTPDNFQSRRPNTSFCFLDIRSPGLGDTAMYLCATRASGFTDTQYFGPGTRLTVL.

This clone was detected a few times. The CDR3 loop is CASRTGVYEQYF. The DNA of the CDR3 is TGTGCCAGCCGGACAGGGGTCTACGAGCAGTACTTC. J is TRBJ2-7 and V is TRBV28; TRBD1 aligns across 9 bases. V lost 8 bases and J lost 3; bases outside the gene matches: 2. Germline assignment: CDR1 MDHEN and CDR2 SYDVKM. The CDR3 has 12 residues.

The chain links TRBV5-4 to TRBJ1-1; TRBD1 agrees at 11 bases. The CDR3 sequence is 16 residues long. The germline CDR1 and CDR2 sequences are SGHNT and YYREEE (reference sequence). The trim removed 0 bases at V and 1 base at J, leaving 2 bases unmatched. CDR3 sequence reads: CASSLGGQGANTEAFF. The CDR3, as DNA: TGTGCCAGCAGCTTGGGTGGACAGGGGGCGAACACTGAAGCTTTCTTT. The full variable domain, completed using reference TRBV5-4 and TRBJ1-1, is ETGVTQSPTHLIKTRGQQVTLRCSSQSGHNTVSWYQQALGQGPQFIFQYYREEENGRGNFPPRFSGLQFPNYSSELNVNALELDDSALYLCASSLGGQGANTEAFFGQGTRLTVV.

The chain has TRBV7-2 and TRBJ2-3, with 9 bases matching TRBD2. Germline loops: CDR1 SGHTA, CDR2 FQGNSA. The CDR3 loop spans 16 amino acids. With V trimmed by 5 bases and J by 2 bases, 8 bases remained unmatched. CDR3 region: CASSPAPSGTTDTQYF. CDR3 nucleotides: TGTGCCAGCAGCCCGGCTCCTAGCGGGACCACAGATACGCAGTATTTT.

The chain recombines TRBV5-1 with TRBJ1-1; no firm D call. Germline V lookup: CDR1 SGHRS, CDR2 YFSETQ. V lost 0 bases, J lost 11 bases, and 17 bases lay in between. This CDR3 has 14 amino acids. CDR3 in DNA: TGCGCCAGCAGCTTGGCCCTGCAAGCTACGAAGGCTTTCTTT. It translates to CASSLALQATKAFF.

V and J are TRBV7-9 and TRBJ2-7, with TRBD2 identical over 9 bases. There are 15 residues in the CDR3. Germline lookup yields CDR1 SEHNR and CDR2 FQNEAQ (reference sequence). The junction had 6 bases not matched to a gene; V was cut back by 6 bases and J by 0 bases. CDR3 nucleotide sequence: TGTGCCAGCAGGGCCGGGACTAGCAGCTCCTACGAGCAGTACTTC. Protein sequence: CASRAGTSSSYEQYF.

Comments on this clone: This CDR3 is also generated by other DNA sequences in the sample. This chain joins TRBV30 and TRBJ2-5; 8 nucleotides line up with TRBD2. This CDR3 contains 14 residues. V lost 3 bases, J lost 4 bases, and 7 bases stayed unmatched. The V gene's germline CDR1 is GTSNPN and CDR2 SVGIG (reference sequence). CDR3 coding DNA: TGTGCCTGGAGCGTAACCGGGGGGGGAGAGACCCAGTACTTC. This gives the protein CAWSVTGGGETQYF.

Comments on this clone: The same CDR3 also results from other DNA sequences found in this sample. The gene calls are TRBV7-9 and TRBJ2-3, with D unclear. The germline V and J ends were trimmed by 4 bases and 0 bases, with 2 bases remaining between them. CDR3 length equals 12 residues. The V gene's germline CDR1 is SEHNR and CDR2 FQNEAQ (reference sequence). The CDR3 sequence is CASSSSTDTQYF. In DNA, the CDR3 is TGTGCCAGCAGCTCGAGCACAGATACGCAGTATTTT.